This is a list of T cell receptor beta chains from one sample in a study of cytomegalovirus exposure and HLA in healthy donors. Clones were sequenced by immunoSEQ multiplex PCR, and TCRdb holds only the in-frame ones, with some missing. The profile shows about 120,000 clones, about three quarters of them singletons. Sequencing was performed on PBMCs. The receptors stem from a man younger than 40 in good health and CMV-seronegative. The CDR3 runs from the conserved cysteine through the conserved F or W. The D gene is left open where the match is weak. For some rows the clone size is stated as once, few or many, or as a class when expanded; others skip it.

V gene: TRBV7-9
D gene: NA
J gene: TRBJ1-6
clone size: NA
CDR3 protein: CASSLVLRQSSYNSPLHF
CDR3 DNA: TGTGCCAGCAGCTTAGTGTTAAGACAGAGCTCCTATAATTCACCCCTCCACTTT

V gene: TRBV5-6
D gene: NA
J gene: TRBJ1-5
clone size: NA
CDR3 protein: CASSFGTPNSNQPQHF
CDR3 DNA: TGTGCCAGCAGCTTTGGGACACCAAATAGCAATCAGCCCCAGCATTTT

V gene: TRBV7-9
D gene: NA
J gene: TRBJ2-2
clone size: NA
CDR3 protein: CASSLSFGDGELFF
CDR3 DNA: TGTGCCAGCAGCTTATCCTTCGGGGACGGGGAGCTGTTTTTT

V gene: TRBV5-4
D gene: TRBD1
J gene: TRBJ1-1
clone size: once
CDR3 protein: CASSLRGGSEAFF
CDR3 DNA: TGTGCCAGCAGCTTGAGAGGGGGCTCTGAAGCTTTCTTT

V gene: TRBV30
D gene: TRBD2
J gene: TRBJ2-3
clone size: NA
CDR3 protein: CAWRALAGAQYF
CDR3 DNA: TGTGCCTGGAGGGCCCTAGCGGGGGCGCAGTATTTT

V gene: TRBV5-6
D gene: TRBD1
J gene: TRBJ1-4
clone size: NA
CDR3 protein: CASSLAGTGANEKLFF
CDR3 DNA: TGTGCCAGCAGCTTGGCCGGGACAGGAGCTAATGAAAAACTGTTTTTT

V gene: TRBV19
D gene: NA
J gene: TRBJ1-2
clone size: NA
CDR3 protein: CASREQGIGYTF
CDR3 DNA: TGTGCCAGTAGAGAGCAGGGGATTGGCTACACCTTC

V gene: TRBV7-7
D gene: NA
J gene: TRBJ1-3
clone size: few
CDR3 protein: CASSQDSTLGNTIYF
CDR3 DNA: TGTGCTAGCAGCCAGGACAGTACCCTGGGAAACACCATATATTTT

V gene: TRBV11-2
D gene: TRBD2
J gene: TRBJ2-7
clone size: NA
CDR3 protein: CASTWGGSYEQYF
CDR3 DNA: TGTGCCAGCACCTGGGGGGGCTCCTACGAGCAGTACTTC

V gene: TRBV29-1
D gene: NA
J gene: TRBJ2-7
clone size: NA
CDR3 protein: CSVAPGFSYEQYF
CDR3 DNA: TGCAGCGTTGCGCCGGGGTTCTCCTACGAGCAGTACTTC

V gene: TRBV13
D gene: TRBD2
J gene: TRBJ2-4
clone size: NA
CDR3 protein: CASSLGLRAGGFAKNIQYF
CDR3 DNA: TGTGCCAGCAGCTTAGGCCTTCGGGCGGGGGGGTTCGCCAAAAACATTCAGTACTTC

V gene: TRBV5-1
D gene: TRBD1
J gene: TRBJ2-1
clone size: few
CDR3 protein: CASKFRDRGLYNEQFF
CDR3 DNA: TGCGCCAGCAAATTCCGGGACAGGGGTCTGTACAATGAGCAGTTCTTC

V gene: TRBV7-8
D gene: NA
J gene: TRBJ1-2
clone size: NA
CDR3 protein: CASSLAGSGDGYTF
CDR3 DNA: TGTGCCAGCAGCTTAGCGGGCAGCGGGGACGGCTACACCTTC

V gene: TRBV29-1
D gene: NA
J gene: TRBJ2-7
clone size: NA
CDR3 protein: CSVVTSGTWTYEQYF
CDR3 DNA: TGCAGCGTCGTGACTTCAGGGACTTGGACTTACGAGCAGTACTTC

V gene: TRBV27
D gene: NA
J gene: TRBJ2-7
clone size: NA
CDR3 protein: CASSFGIGGSYEQYF
CDR3 DNA: TGTGCCAGCAGTTTCGGGATCGGGGGTTCCTACGAGCAGTACTTC

V gene: TRBV7-9
D gene: NA
J gene: TRBJ2-1
clone size: NA
CDR3 protein: CSSSVKGDEQFF
CDR3 DNA: TGTTCCAGCAGCGTTAAAGGGGATGAGCAGTTCTTC

V gene: TRBV18
D gene: NA
J gene: TRBJ1-3
clone size: NA
CDR3 protein: CASSPITGNTIYF
CDR3 DNA: TGTGCCAGCTCACCAATAACTGGAAACACCATATATTTT

V gene: TRBV5-6
D gene: TRBD1
J gene: TRBJ1-1
clone size: once
CDR3 protein: CASSLDRVNEAFF
CDR3 DNA: TGTGCCAGCAGCCTGGACAGGGTAAATGAAGCTTTCTTT

V gene: TRBV27
D gene: TRBD2
J gene: TRBJ2-3
clone size: NA
CDR3 protein: CASSPLGLAGGMGTDTQYF
CDR3 DNA: TGTGCCAGCAGTCCCCTGGGACTAGCGGGGGGGATGGGCACAGATACGCAGTATTTT

V gene: TRBV5-1
D gene: TRBD1
J gene: TRBJ2-2
clone size: NA
CDR3 protein: CASSPDRAHTGELFF
CDR3 DNA: TGCGCCAGCAGCCCGGACAGGGCTCACACCGGGGAGCTGTTTTTT

V gene: TRBV6-6
D gene: TRBD1
J gene: TRBJ2-1
clone size: NA
CDR3 protein: CASSYRGGPDEQFF
CDR3 DNA: TGTGCCAGCAGCTACAGGGGTGGTCCGGATGAGCAGTTCTTC

V gene: TRBV7-9
D gene: TRBD1
J gene: TRBJ2-7
clone size: NA
CDR3 protein: CASSLGQGFEQYF
CDR3 DNA: TGTGCCAGCAGCCTGGGACAGGGGTTCGAGCAGTACTTC

V gene: TRBV10-3
D gene: TRBD1
J gene: TRBJ1-2
clone size: NA
CDR3 protein: CAIETGQGAGYTF
CDR3 DNA: TGTGCCATTGAGACTGGACAGGGGGCTGGCTACACCTTC

V gene: TRBV29-1
D gene: NA
J gene: TRBJ2-5
clone size: NA
CDR3 protein: CSVGSTGETQYF
CDR3 DNA: TGCAGCGTTGGCTCTACGGGGGAGACCCAGTACTTC

V gene: TRBV4-1
D gene: TRBD2
J gene: TRBJ2-1
clone size: NA
CDR3 protein: CASSQVTAGAHNEQFF
CDR3 DNA: TGCGCCAGCAGCCAAGTGACAGCGGGGGCTCACAATGAGCAGTTCTTC

V gene: TRBV5-1
D gene: NA
J gene: TRBJ2-1
clone size: NA
CDR3 protein: CASSLTYRVTDEQFF
CDR3 DNA: TGCGCCAGCAGCTTAACATACAGGGTAACGGATGAGCAGTTCTTC

V gene: TRBV5-1
D gene: NA
J gene: TRBJ1-2
clone size: NA
CDR3 protein: CASSTQGRVDYGYTF
CDR3 DNA: TGCGCCAGCAGCACCCAGGGGAGGGTTGACTATGGCTACACCTTC

V gene: TRBV15
D gene: NA
J gene: TRBJ1-1
clone size: few
CDR3 protein: CATSRPGRGTEAFF
CDR3 DNA: TGTGCCACCAGCAGGCCAGGGCGGGGCACTGAAGCTTTCTTT

V gene: TRBV7-9
D gene: TRBD1
J gene: TRBJ2-7
clone size: NA
CDR3 protein: CASSLGGGAYEQYF
CDR3 DNA: TGTGCCAGCAGCTTAGGAGGGGGCGCCTACGAGCAGTACTTC

V gene: TRBV2
D gene: NA
J gene: TRBJ1-6
clone size: NA
CDR3 protein: CASSESPTGSSYNSPLHF
CDR3 DNA: TGTGCCAGCAGTGAATCCCCTACAGGGTCATCCTATAATTCACCCCTCCACTTT

V gene: TRBV5-1
D gene: TRBD2
J gene: TRBJ2-3
clone size: NA
CDR3 protein: CASSLVVRGGAGTDTQYF
CDR3 DNA: TGCGCCAGCAGCTTGGTCGTCCGCGGGGGGGCAGGCACAGATACGCAGTATTTT

V gene: TRBV4-2
D gene: NA
J gene: TRBJ1-5
clone size: few
CDR3 protein: CASSQTALSNQPQHF
CDR3 DNA: TGTGCCAGCAGCCAGACAGCGCTCAGCAATCAGCCCCAGCATTTT

V gene: TRBV5-4
D gene: NA
J gene: TRBJ1-2
clone size: NA
CDR3 protein: CASSTWGGIYGYTF
CDR3 DNA: TGTGCCAGCAGCACCTGGGGGGGGATCTATGGCTACACCTTC

V gene: TRBV2
D gene: NA
J gene: TRBJ1-2
clone size: NA
CDR3 protein: CASSESGAAPGYTF
CDR3 DNA: TGTGCCAGCAGTGAATCTGGGGCTGCCCCTGGCTACACCTTC

V gene: TRBV5-4
D gene: NA
J gene: TRBJ2-5
clone size: NA
CDR3 protein: CASSPGRETQYF
CDR3 DNA: TGTGCCAGCAGCCCAGGGAGGGAGACCCAGTACTTC

V gene: TRBV11-2
D gene: TRBD2
J gene: TRBJ2-5
clone size: NA
CDR3 protein: CASSRTSQFETQYF
CDR3 DNA: TGTGCCAGCAGCCGGACTAGCCAGTTTGAGACCCAGTACTTC